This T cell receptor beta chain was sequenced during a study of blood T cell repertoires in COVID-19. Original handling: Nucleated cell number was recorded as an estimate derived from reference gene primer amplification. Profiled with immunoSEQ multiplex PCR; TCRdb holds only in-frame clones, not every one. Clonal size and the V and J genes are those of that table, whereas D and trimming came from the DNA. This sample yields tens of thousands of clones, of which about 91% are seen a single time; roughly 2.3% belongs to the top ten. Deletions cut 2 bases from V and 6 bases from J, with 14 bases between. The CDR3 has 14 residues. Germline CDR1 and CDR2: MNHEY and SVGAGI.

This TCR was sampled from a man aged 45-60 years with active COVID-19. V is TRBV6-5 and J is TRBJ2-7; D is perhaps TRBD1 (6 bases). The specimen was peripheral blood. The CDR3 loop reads CASSYGQGLREQYF. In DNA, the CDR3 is TGTGCCAGCAGTTACGGGCAGGGGCTCCGCGAGCAGTACTTC.